What follows describes a single T cell receptor (beta chain). This clonotype was counted many times. Its antigen specificity is not known. It has no much larger one-base neighbor in the sample; base qualities were not kept. The TCR beta CDR3 regions were amplified from the RNA transcripts. The TCR CDR3 was subjected to a first round of RT-PCR using the HTBI primer set and the Qiagen OneStep RT-PCR kit. A second multiplex PCR round built the libraries, followed by size selection and purification. The libraries were sequenced on an Illumina HiSeq2000 using paired-end 100 bp reads. As for the original processing: Raw data were processed with SOAPnuke, discarding reads with adapters, uncalled bases, mean Phred below 15, or no exact constant-primer or identifier match. COPE v1.2.5 was used to merge high-quality paired reads, and clonotypes were defined as unique nucleotide sequences. MiTCR v1.1 was used to align clonotypes to the IMGT TRBV, TRBD and TRBJ reference segments. The analysis included only V-J combinations with a frequency above 0.0001, which together covered roughly 99% of the repertoires. The TCS score was defined as F50 (clonal expansion) divided by E x V (chaos), with BLOSUM62-based TCRdist calculated between CDR3 peptides within each V-J. Welch's t-statistics and random forest reduced several hundred V-J features to some 14, which were used in a naive Bayes classifier (R e1071). Through fastp at Q25 and MiXCR, TCRdb rebuilt clones from the public reads, retaining in-frame beta chains. When rows share a CDR3 protein, they turn into one entry using the most common DNA and genes. The V and J calls reflect TCRdb's pipeline rather than the authors' work. The sample contains some 740,000 distinct CDR3 sequences, about 14% of them found a single time. Roughly a tenth of the sample comes from the top ten.

Spanning cysteine to phenylalanine, the CDR3 consists of 12 amino acids. The kept DNA is CDR3 alone, 36 bases in frame from the first base. CDR1 and CDR2 are read off the germline V gene (reference sequence) as DFQATT and SNEGSKA. A patient counted as having stable Graves' hyperthyroidism if no progression to ophthalmopathy occurred over 18 months of follow-up. Hyperthyroidism patients were newly diagnosed, had a disease duration of under 2 months, and were aged 18 to 65 years. The study excluded patients with uncontrolled infections, other autoimmune diseases, pregnancy or lactation. Diagnoses were established on the basis of clinical symptoms, serum thyroxine and TRAb, thyroid ultrasound, and orbital computed tomography. PBMCs were separated from 10 ml of fresh peripheral blood using Ficoll-Paque density gradient centrifugation. Trizol reagent was used to extract total RNA, and RNA quality was then checked on an Agilent 2100 Bioanalyzer.

The record originates from a study of T cells in Graves' hyperthyroidism and ophthalmopathy (dated 2019 in TCRdb). Regarding the complete study: Peripheral blood samples were taken at the time of initial diagnosis, prior to any treatment. Whether ophthalmopathy could be predicted prospectively was tested in an independent validation cohort made up of roughly 20 hyperthyroidism patients plus 17 patients who later progressed to ophthalmopathy. The paper describes TCR Vbeta CDR3 sequencing of about 140 peripheral blood samples, made up of fewer than 50 ophthalmopathy patients, roughly 75 hyperthyroidism patients and 17 progressor patients. In about 6 Graves' hyperthyroidism patients, the study also compared T-cell repertoires from thyroid tissue with T-cell repertoires from blood. To identify TCR V-J signatures that set the groups apart, the researchers used a discovery cohort of approximately 98 patients, made up of 40 to 45 with Graves' ophthalmopathy and about 60 with stable Graves' hyperthyroidism. After sampling, hyperthyroidism patients received methimazole starting at 30 mg daily, and ophthalmopathy patients received high-dose intravenous methylprednisolone. For training and testing, the roughly 97 patients in the discovery cohort were randomly divided in a 7:3 ratio.

The research as a whole found: During validation, the model predicted progression to ophthalmopathy a median of around 6 months ahead of onset, with around 71% sensitivity and less than 85% specificity. A model built on a 13 V-J signature distinguished ophthalmopathy from stable hyperthyroidism, reaching 87.88% sensitivity and about 81% specificity in cross-validation and 80%/75% in testing. No statistical method was used to set the sample size in advance, and investigators knew the group allocation. Most expanded thyroid clonotypes (frequency above 0.001) were also detected in blood, a finding suggesting that blood repertoires may reflect thyroid immune responses.

Recombination joined TRBV20-1 with TRBJ2-5, with no reliable assignment of the D segment. This clonotype was sampled from a young woman with Graves' hyperthyroidism. The material sequenced was blood. The CDR3 here reads CTTGPRRETQYF. The sequenced DNA is TGCACTACCGGGCCTAGGCGGGAGACCCAGTACTTC.